Each of the 20 T cell receptor beta chains below was sequenced from the same sample in a study of T cell changes during pregnancy in multiple sclerosis. Here immunoSEQ multiplex PCR was the method, and the copy in TCRdb shows in-frame clones only, minus some. The table includes about 56,000 clones, 90% detected once. The sequencing used peripheral blood, collected in the first trimester of pregnancy. These receptor sequences come from a female donor in good health, enrolled as a control in a pregnancy study.

The V and J genes are TRBV6-4 and TRBJ2-1; D ambiguous. Germline values: CDR1 MRHNA, CDR2 SNTAGT. Trimming took 2 bases from V and 4 from J, leaving 6 bases between them. CDR3 size: 13 residues. This chain's CDR3 is CASSDIAYNEQFF. The CDR3 DNA reads as TGTGCCAGCAGTGACATTGCGTACAATGAGCAGTTCTTC.

The chain combines TRBV10-2 with TRBJ2-1, with TRBD2 matching over 15 bases. V trimming: 2 bases; J trimming: 8 bases; junction bases outside the gene matches: 10. The CDR3 has 18 amino acids. Germline V lookup: CDR1 WSHSY, CDR2 SAAADI. The DNA of the CDR3 is TGCGCCAGCAGTGAGAACATCGGGACTAGCGGGAGGAGTGATGAGCAGTTCTTC. Amino acid sequence: CASSENIGTSGRSDEQFF.

This rearrangement joins TRBV19 to TRBJ1-5; D perhaps matches TRBD1 (5 bases). Germline assignment: CDR1 LNHDA and CDR2 SQIVND (reference sequence). The CDR3 is made up of 14 amino acids. The V and J ends lost 9 bases and 7 bases respectively, with 19 bases between them. CDR3 sequence: CASTWRGPAQPQHF. CDR3 DNA sequence: TGTGCCAGCACCTGGAGGGGTCCTGCCCAGCCCCAGCATTTT. Variable domain in full (rest from reference TRBV19 and TRBJ1-5): DGGITQSPKYLFRKEGQNVTLSCEQNLNHDAMYWYRQDPGQGLRLIYYSQIVNDFQKGDIAEGYSVSREKKESFPLTVTSAQKNPTAFYLCASTWRGPAQPQHFGDGTRLSIL.

This rearrangement joins TRBV25-1 to TRBJ2-3; 10 positions match TRBD1. The V segment lost 8 bases and the J segment 5 bases; nucleotides outside the gene matches: 7. The germline gives CDR1 MGHDK, CDR2 SYGVNS. This CDR3 is built from 14 residues. The CDR3 loop reads CASRGTGERDTQYF. The DNA for the CDR3 is TGTGCCAGCCGCGGGACAGGGGAGAGAGATACGCAGTATTTT.

J is TRBJ1-2 and V is TRBV7-3; D not resolved. V lost 2 bases and J lost 2, with 6 bases in between. CDR3 size: 13 residues. CDR1 SGHTA and CDR2 FQGTGA come from the germline V gene. The CDR3 is CASSLYSNYGYTF. The CDR3 DNA reads TGTGCCAGCAGCTTATACAGCAACTATGGCTACACCTTC.

The chain has TRBV7-9 and TRBJ1-2; TRBD1 matches at 8 bases. The CDR3 runs to 15 residues. With 5 bases clipped from V and 1 base from J, the junction kept 6 bases outside the gene matches. Germline V lookup: CDR1 SEHNR, CDR2 FQNEAQ (reference sequence). This chain's CDR3 is CASSPSGGLNYGYTF. The CDR3 coding sequence is TGTGCCAGCAGCCCATCAGGGGGCCTTAACTATGGCTACACCTTC. Looking up the rest from reference TRBV7-9 and TRBJ1-2 gives the full variable domain: DTGVSQNPRHKITKRGQNVTFRCDPISEHNRLYWYRQTLGQGPEFLTYFQNEAQLEKSRLLSDRFSAERPKGSFSTLEIQRTEQGDSAMYLCASSPSGGLNYGYTFGSGTRLTVV.

This clone has a single count. J is TRBJ2-1 and V is TRBV9, with 10 nucleotides matching TRBD2. Germline V gene sequence: CDR1 SGDLS, CDR2 YYNGEE. V gave up 0 bases and J gave up 10 bases; unmatched junction bases: 7. This CDR3 is 15 amino acids long. CDR3 DNA sequence: TGTGCCAGCAGCGTAGCTGACCTTAGCGGGAGGGAGCAGTTCTTC. Translated: CASSVADLSGREQFF.

The V call is TRBV27, the J call TRBJ2-3; 7 nucleotides agree with TRBD2. The CDR3 extends over 16 amino acids. Germline CDR1 reads MNHEY; CDR2 reads SMNVEV (reference sequence). After removal of 2 bases from V and 1 base from J, the junction contained 6 bases not matched to a gene. The CDR3 sequence: CASSLRSGTRTDTQYF. In DNA, the CDR3 is TGTGCCAGCAGTTTAAGGAGCGGGACCCGCACAGATACGCAGTATTTT.

This clone was observed a few times. The CDR3 DNA reads TGTGCCAGCAGTGATCTAGCCGGGCCGACTCTTGAAGCTTTCTTT. Residues: CASSDLAGPTLEAFF. The genes are TRBV25-1 and TRBJ1-1; D is unclear. The CDR3 length is 15 residues. Deletions cut 3 bases from V and 7 bases from J, with 18 bases between. Germline lookup yields CDR1 MGHDK and CDR2 SYGVNS. Complete variable domain (other parts from reference TRBV25-1 and TRBJ1-1): EADIYQTPRYLVIGTGKKITLECSQTMGHDKMYWYQQDPGMELHLIHYSYGVNSTEKGDLSSESTVSRIRTEHFPLTLESARPSHTSQYLCASSDLAGPTLEAFFGQGTRLTVV.

The CDR3 is CASKLQGAYGYTF. CDR3 DNA sequence: TGTGCCAGCAAGCTACAGGGAGCCTATGGCTACACCTTC. The rearrangement uses TRBV28 and TRBJ1-2; a weak D match, TRBD1 (6 bases). The germline V and J ends were trimmed by 7 bases and 4 bases, with 13 bases remaining between them. From germline, CDR1 is MDHEN and CDR2 SYDVKM. The CDR3 covers 13 residues.

The chain is built from TRBV6-4 and TRBJ2-2, with 9 bases aligning to TRBD2. Per the germline V gene, CDR1 is MRHNA and CDR2 is SNTAGT. V shed 2 bases and J 3 bases; nucleotides not matched to a gene: 4. This CDR3 spans 16 amino acids. DNA of the CDR3: TGTGCCAGCAGTGACGCCATAGCGGGAGACACCGGGGAGCTGTTTTTT. Protein sequence: CASSDAIAGDTGELFF.

The V and J genes are TRBV7-9 and TRBJ1-1; the D gene is possibly TRBD1 (5 bases). V lost 5 bases, J lost 4 bases, and 17 bases lay in between. This CDR3 comprises 15 residues. CDR1 and CDR2 from the germline V gene are SEHNR and FQNEAQ (reference sequence). The DNA of the CDR3 is TGTGCCAGCAGCGCCCAGGGTAGTAGGGGCACTGAAGCTTTCTTT. This codes for CASSAQGSRGTEAFF.

This CDR3 reads CASSHGTGGAAFF. Here the CDR3 DNA reads TGTGCCAGCAGTCACGGTACAGGGGGCGCAGCTTTCTTT. The J gene is TRBJ1-1, the V gene TRBV27; 9 nucleotides align to TRBD1. V was pared by 5 bases and J by 10 bases, with 8 bases of the junction left unmatched. This CDR3 has 13 amino acids. Looked up from germline, CDR1 is MNHEY and CDR2 is SMNVEV (reference sequence).

The chain joins TRBV6-1 to TRBJ1-2; D unclear. The germline V gene has CDR1 MNHNS and CDR2 SASEGT. The CDR3 has 14 residues. The V end was cut by 6 bases, the J end by 4 bases, with 15 bases between. The CDR3 reads CASREAAFPYGYTF. The CDR3 nucleotides are TGTGCCAGCAGGGAGGCAGCTTTCCCCTATGGCTACACCTTC.

The rearrangement joins TRBV28 to TRBJ1-1; the D gene is possibly TRBD1 (5 bases). The V and J ends lost 3 bases and 11 bases respectively, with 13 bases between them. The germline CDR1 and CDR2 sequences are MDHEN and SYDVKM. The CDR3 is 12 amino acids. The CDR3 DNA follows: TGTGCCAGCAGTTTGCGGGGGAGGAGCGCTTTCTTT. Amino acids: CASSLRGRSAFF.

Here the CDR3 reads CASSWETRTGELFF. CDR3 coding DNA: TGTGCCAGTAGTTGGGAGACTCGCACCGGGGAGCTGTTTTTT. This chain links TRBV19 with TRBJ2-2; maybe TRBD2 (5 bases). Germline loops: CDR1 LNHDA, CDR2 SQIVND (reference sequence). CDR3 size: 14 residues. Trimming removed 5 bases from V and 4 bases from J, with 11 bases in between.

This chain connects TRBV5-4 to TRBJ2-7; 7 nucleotides agree with TRBD1. The V gene end was trimmed by 4 bases and the J gene end by 6 bases; junction bases not matched to a gene: 10. CDR3 length: 14 residues. Germline V gene data show CDR1 as SGHNT and CDR2 as YYREEE (reference sequence). The CDR3 DNA is TGTGCCAGCAGCCGACAGGGAAATTCCGGCGAGCAGTACTTC. Translating gives CASSRQGNSGEQYF.

The CDR3, as DNA: TGTGCCAGCAGCCCTAGACTAGCGGGGGTCAATGAGCAGTTCTTC. Translation gives CASSPRLAGVNEQFF. The chain uses TRBV11-3 and TRBJ2-1, with 12 bases lining up with TRBD2. Germline assignment: CDR1 SGHNT and CDR2 YENEEA. CDR3 length equals 15 residues. The ends lost 5 bases at V and 6 bases at J; junction bases unmatched: 5.

V usage is TRBV6-1 and J usage is TRBJ1-4; tentatively, D is TRBD1 (5 bases). CDR3 length equals 15 residues. Germline-derived CDR1 and CDR2 are MNHNS and SASEGT. Trimming pared 7 bases from V and 13 bases from J, leaving 25 bases between. Written as DNA, the CDR3 is TGTGCCAGCATCCCCACAGGTTCTGTCGGTTTAGGACTGTTTTTT. Its protein is CASIPTGSVGLGLFF.

On this clone: At one end the junction does not follow the germline gene, possibly because of a read error. This chain connects TRBV9 to TRBJ2-1; possible D gene TRBD1, 5 bases. The CDR3 sequence is 11 residues long. Germline assignment: CDR1 SGDLS and CDR2 YYNGEE. The CDR3 spells CASSVLGVPLF. The CDR3 DNA reads TGTGCCAGCAGCGTACTAGGGGTCCCGCTCTTC. The full variable domain, in which reference TRBV9 and TRBJ2-1 provide the parts outside the CDR3, is DSGVTQTPKHLITATGQRVTLRCSPRSGDLSVYWYQQSLDQGLQFLIQYYNGEERAKGNILERFSAQQFPDLHSELNLSSLELGDSALYFCASSVLGVPLFGPGTRLTVL.